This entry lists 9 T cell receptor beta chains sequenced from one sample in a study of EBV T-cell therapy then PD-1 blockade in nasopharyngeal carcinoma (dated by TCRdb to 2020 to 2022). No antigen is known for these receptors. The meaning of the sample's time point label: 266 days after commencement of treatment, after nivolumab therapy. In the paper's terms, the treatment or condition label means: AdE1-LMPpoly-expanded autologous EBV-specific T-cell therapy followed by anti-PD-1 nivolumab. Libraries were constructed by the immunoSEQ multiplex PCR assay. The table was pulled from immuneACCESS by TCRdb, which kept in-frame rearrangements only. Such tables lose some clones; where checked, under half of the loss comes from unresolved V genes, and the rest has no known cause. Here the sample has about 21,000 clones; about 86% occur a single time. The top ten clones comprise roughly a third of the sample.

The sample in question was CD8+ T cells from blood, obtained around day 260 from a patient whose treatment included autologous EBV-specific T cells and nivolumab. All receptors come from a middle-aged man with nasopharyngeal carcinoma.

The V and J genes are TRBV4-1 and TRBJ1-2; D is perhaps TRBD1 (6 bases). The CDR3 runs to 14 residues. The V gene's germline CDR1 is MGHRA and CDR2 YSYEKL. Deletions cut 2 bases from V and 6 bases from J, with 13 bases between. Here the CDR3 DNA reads TGCGCCAGCAGCCAACTCGAGGGGGGGGATGGCTACACCTTC. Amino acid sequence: CASSQLEGGDGYTF.

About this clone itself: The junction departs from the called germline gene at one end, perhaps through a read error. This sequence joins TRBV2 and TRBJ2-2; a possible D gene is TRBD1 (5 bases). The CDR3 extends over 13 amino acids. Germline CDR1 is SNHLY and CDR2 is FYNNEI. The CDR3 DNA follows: TGTGCCGGCAGGGTGTTCAACACCGGGGAGCTGTTTTTT. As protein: CAGRVFNTGELFF.

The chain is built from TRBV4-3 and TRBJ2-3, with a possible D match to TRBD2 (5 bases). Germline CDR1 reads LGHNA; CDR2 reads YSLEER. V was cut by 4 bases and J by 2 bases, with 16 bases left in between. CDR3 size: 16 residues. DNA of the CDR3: TGCGCCAGCAGCCCCCTACAAGCTAGCTACACAGATACGCAGTATTTT. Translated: CASSPLQASYTDTQYF.

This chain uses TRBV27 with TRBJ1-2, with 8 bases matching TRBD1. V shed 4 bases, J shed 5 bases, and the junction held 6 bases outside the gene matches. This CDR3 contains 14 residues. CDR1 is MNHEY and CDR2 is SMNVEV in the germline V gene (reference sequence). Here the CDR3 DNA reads TGTGCCAGCAGTTCGGACAGGGAAGGGTATGGCTACACCTTC. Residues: CASSSDREGYGYTF.

The CDR3 reads CASRLLAGVEDTQYF. The DNA of the CDR3 is TGTGCCAGCAGACTCCTAGCGGGGGTGGAAGATACGCAGTATTTT. This chain uses TRBV27 with TRBJ2-3; 10 nucleotides align to TRBD2. There are 15 residues in the CDR3. The germline V gene has CDR1 MNHEY and CDR2 SMNVEV (reference sequence). The ends lost 6 bases at V and 5 bases at J; junction bases unmatched: 8.

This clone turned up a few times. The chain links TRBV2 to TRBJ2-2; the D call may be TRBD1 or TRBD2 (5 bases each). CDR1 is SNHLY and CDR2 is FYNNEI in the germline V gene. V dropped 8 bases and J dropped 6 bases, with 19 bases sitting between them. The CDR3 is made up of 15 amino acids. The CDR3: CASGTAEVSPGELFF. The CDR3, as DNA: TGTGCCAGCGGGACGGCAGAAGTAAGCCCCGGGGAGCTGTTTTTT.

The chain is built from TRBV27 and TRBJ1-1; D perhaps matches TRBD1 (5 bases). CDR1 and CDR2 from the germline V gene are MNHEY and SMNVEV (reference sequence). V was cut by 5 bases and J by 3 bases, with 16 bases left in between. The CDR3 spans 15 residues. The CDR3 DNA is TGTGCCAGCAGTCCCATAGGGGTGGTGGACACTGAAGCTTTCTTT. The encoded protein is CASSPIGVVDTEAFF.

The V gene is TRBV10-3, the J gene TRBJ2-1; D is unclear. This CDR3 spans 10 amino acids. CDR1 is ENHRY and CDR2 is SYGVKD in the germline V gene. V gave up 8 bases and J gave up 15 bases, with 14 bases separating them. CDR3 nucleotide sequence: TGTGCCATCGGAGTTCCGAGGCTGTTCTTC. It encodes CAIGVPRLFF.

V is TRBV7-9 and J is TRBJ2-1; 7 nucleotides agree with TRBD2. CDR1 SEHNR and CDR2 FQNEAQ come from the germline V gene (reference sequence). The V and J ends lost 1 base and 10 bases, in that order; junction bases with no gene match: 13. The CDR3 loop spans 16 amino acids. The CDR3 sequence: CASSLGVSQRGEEQFF. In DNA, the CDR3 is TGTGCCAGCAGCTTAGGAGTGTCCCAGCGGGGCGAGGAGCAGTTCTTC.